Following are 29 T cell receptor beta chains from one sample sequenced in a study of cytomegalovirus exposure and HLA in healthy donors. PCR used 60 Vbeta primers and 13 Jbeta primers. The method was immunoSEQ multiplex PCR; TCRdb's version includes in-frame clones alone and lacks a portion of them. The repertoire includes under 200,000 clones, around 67% of them detected once, and 4% to 5.5% sits in the top ten. Sequencing was performed on PBMCs. The source of these receptors is a woman between 18 and 30 years old in good health and CMV-seropositive.

This clone was seen a single time. The chain employs TRBV11-3 and TRBJ2-7, with TRBD1 matching over 7 bases. CDR3 length equals 14 residues. V trimming: 2 bases; J trimming: 9 bases; junction bases outside the gene matches: 10. Germline assignment: CDR1 SGHNT and CDR2 YENEEA. The CDR3 loop is CASSLNRGSSGQYF. CDR3 nucleotides: TGTGCCAGCAGCTTAAACAGGGGATCTTCCGGGCAGTACTTC.

The chain joins TRBV4-1 to TRBJ1-5; 9 nucleotides agree with TRBD1. The CDR3 sequence is 14 residues long. The V segment lost 5 bases and the J segment 7 bases; nucleotides outside the gene matches: 6. Germline values: CDR1 MGHRA, CDR2 YSYEKL. CDR3 loop: CASSKQGAKQPQHF. The CDR3 coding sequence is TGCGCCAGCAGCAAACAGGGGGCGAAACAGCCCCAGCATTTT.

This clone was detected a few times. The chain recombines TRBV9 with TRBJ1-4; D might be TRBD1 (5 bases). This CDR3 region has 17 residues. In germline, CDR1 is SGDLS, CDR2 YYNGEE. Deletions cut 0 bases from V and 1 base from J, with 13 bases between. The CDR3 spells CASSVGGREGTNEKLFF. The CDR3 DNA reads TGTGCCAGCAGCGTAGGAGGCAGGGAGGGAACTAATGAAAAACTGTTTTTT.

The V and J genes are TRBV11-1 and TRBJ1-2, with 7 bases matching TRBD1. This CDR3 comprises 15 residues. Trimming removed 7 bases from V and 8 bases from J; junction bases left unmatched: 16. CDR1 and CDR2 from the germline V gene are SGHAT and FQDESV (reference sequence). CDR3 coding DNA: TGTGCCAGCACCAGAGAACCGACAGGGTCGGAAGGCTACACCTTC. Translated, it gives CASTREPTGSEGYTF.

This clone appeared a single time. The chain combines TRBV27 with TRBJ2-5; unclear D gene. The CDR3 has 13 residues. The V end lost 3 bases, the J end lost 0 bases, and 5 bases lay between the germline ends. Germline CDR1 reads MNHEY; CDR2 reads SMNVEV (reference sequence). The CDR3 DNA reads as TGTGCCAGCAGTTTTCCCAACCAAGAGACCCAGTACTTC. This translates into CASSFPNQETQYF.

The chain links TRBV29-1 to TRBJ1-4, with 7 bases fitting TRBD1. The CDR3 is 15 residues long. Germline assignment: CDR1 SQVTM and CDR2 ANQGSEA. The junction had 7 bases not matched to a gene; V was cut back by 4 bases and J by 2 bases. In DNA, the CDR3 is TGCAGCGTTGCCTCACAGGACAGGACTAATGAAAAACTGTTTTTT. Translation: CSVASQDRTNEKLFF.

About this clone itself: At one boundary the junction diverges from the germline segment, which might be a read error. The chain carries TRBV5-6 and TRBJ2-4, with 12 nucleotides matching TRBD2. Germline V gene lookup returns CDR1 SGHDT and CDR2 YYEEEE. CDR3 length: 13 residues. For the CDR3, the DNA is TGTGCCAGCAGTTGGACTAGCGGGGATACCCCGGACTTC. Residues: CASSWTSGDTPDF.

The gene calls are TRBV28 and TRBJ2-7, with D possibly matching TRBD1 (5 bases). The CDR3 contains 14 residues. Trimming left V 10 bases short and J 7 bases short, with 23 bases between. The V gene's germline CDR1 is MDHEN and CDR2 SYDVKM. CDR3 bases: TGTGCCACCGAGAGCTTTCAGGGCTCCGGGGAGCAGTACTTC. Amino acid sequence: CATESFQGSGEQYF.

In this sample, this clone turned up a few times. The gene calls are TRBV19 and TRBJ1-5, with D possibly being TRBD1 (6 bases). This CDR3 spans 14 amino acids. From germline, CDR1 is LNHDA and CDR2 SQIVND (reference sequence). Trimming shortened V by 6 bases and J by 6 bases, and 15 bases separated the two germline ends. CDR3 in amino acids: CASSSQGFVQPQHF. In DNA, the CDR3 is TGTGCCAGTAGCAGTCAGGGGTTCGTTCAGCCCCAGCATTTT.

The rearrangement joins TRBV9 to TRBJ2-3; 7 bases align to TRBD2. The J segment lost 0 bases and the V segment lost 1 base, leaving 5 bases of the junction unmatched. The CDR3 loop spans 16 amino acids. Germline V lookup: CDR1 SGDLS, CDR2 YYNGEE. This CDR3 is CASSVHSAGSTDTQYF. The CDR3 bases are TGTGCCAGCAGCGTACACTCAGCGGGGAGCACAGATACGCAGTATTTT.

This clone was detected only a few times. This CDR3 reads CASSDQGWGQPQHF. The CDR3 DNA is TGTGCCAGCAGTGACCAGGGGTGGGGACAGCCCCAGCATTTT. This rearrangement joins TRBV6-1 to TRBJ1-5; D perhaps matches TRBD1 (6 bases). Trimming removed 3 bases at V and 7 bases at J, with 13 bases between. CDR1 is MNHNS, CDR2 SASEGT, per germline. The CDR3 sequence is 14 residues long.

This sequence joins TRBV5-1 and TRBJ2-7, with D possibly TRBD1 on 6 matching bases. The germline V gene has CDR1 SGHRS and CDR2 YFSETQ. This CDR3 is built from 14 residues. V was shortened by 0 bases and J by 7 bases, with 14 bases between the two germline ends. CDR3 sequence reads: CASSLATGNLEQYF. CDR3 bases: TGCGCCAGCAGCTTGGCGACAGGAAACTTAGAGCAGTACTTC.

There are a few counts of this clone. The chain is built from TRBV4-1 and TRBJ2-7; 8 bases are shared with TRBD1. The J segment lost 2 bases and the V segment lost 3 bases, leaving 9 bases of the junction unmatched. This CDR3 is 16 amino acids long. Germline V gene data show CDR1 as MGHRA and CDR2 as YSYEKL. CDR3 protein: CASSQPTRDRPYEQYF. The CDR3 region has the DNA TGCGCCAGCAGCCAGCCTACCCGGGACAGGCCCTACGAGCAGTACTTC.

As regards this clone: The junction differs from germline at one of its ends, possibly a read error. V gene TRBV7-7 combines with J gene TRBJ2-3, with 12 bases lining up with TRBD2. Per the germline V gene, CDR1 is SSHAT and CDR2 is FNYEAQ (reference sequence). This CDR3 comprises 16 residues. CDR3 nucleotide sequence: TGTGCTAGCAGCCGCGAACTAGCGGGGGGAGCAGATACGCAGTATTTT. It encodes CASSRELAGGADTQYF.

This chain joins TRBV6-5 and TRBJ2-5; 7 bases agree with TRBD2. Per germline, CDR1 MNHEY and CDR2 SVGAGI. V trimming: 5 bases; J trimming: 11 bases; junction bases outside the gene matches: 5. The CDR3 length is 11 residues. CDR3 in DNA: TGTGCCAGCAGTACTAGCGCTGCGCAGTACTTC. It yields the protein CASSTSAAQYF.

This clone has a single count. CDR3 sequence (DNA): TGTGCCAGCAGCCTTCCGAGACAATGGAACACTGAAGCTTTCTTT. This translates into CASSLPRQWNTEAFF. The V call is TRBV5-6, the J call TRBJ1-1, with D hard to call. The germline V gene encodes CDR1 SGHDT and CDR2 YYEEEE. Trimming took 4 bases from V and 1 from J, leaving 14 bases between them. The CDR3 length is 15 residues.

In this sample, this clone turned up a few times. The V call is TRBV27, the J call TRBJ1-1, with TRBD1 matching 7 bases. Germline loops: CDR1 MNHEY, CDR2 SMNVEV (reference sequence). The J segment lost 2 bases and the V segment lost 7 bases, leaving 13 bases of the junction unmatched. This CDR3 region has 16 residues. The CDR3 DNA reads as TGTGCCAGCACCTATCCTTTCAACAGGGGAAACACTGAAGCTTTCTTT. It specifies CASTYPFNRGNTEAFF.

This chain joins TRBV6-5 and TRBJ2-7, with a tentative D call TRBD1 (5 bases). Looked up from germline, CDR1 is MNHEY and CDR2 is SVGAGI. CDR3 length equals 16 residues. Trimming removed 0 bases from V and 3 bases from J, with 15 bases in between. The CDR3 bases are TGTGCCAGCAGTTACTCGGCAGGGAATAGGGGCTACGAGCAGTACTTC. Encoded protein: CASSYSAGNRGYEQYF.

The chain has TRBV6-5 and TRBJ2-7, with D tentatively TRBD2 (5 bases). The germline CDR1 and CDR2 sequences are MNHEY and SVGAGI. Trimming stripped 2 bases from V and 5 bases from J, with 10 bases between. The CDR3 is 13 amino acids. For the CDR3, the DNA is TGTGCCAGCAGTTACGGCGAGACTAACGAGCAGTACTTC. It codes for CASSYGETNEQYF.

In nucleotides, the CDR3 is TGTGCCAGCAGCTCCTCCAGGGGAAATCAGCCCCAGCATTTT. Translation: CASSSSRGNQPQHF. J is TRBJ1-5 and V is TRBV27, with D possibly TRBD1 on 6 matching bases. The CDR3 length is 14 residues. Germline V gene lookup returns CDR1 MNHEY and CDR2 SMNVEV (reference sequence). Trimming pared 6 bases from V and 4 bases from J, leaving 13 bases between.

This rearrangement joins TRBV7-9 to TRBJ2-3, with TRBD2 matching 16 bases. From germline, CDR1 is SEHNR and CDR2 FQNEAQ (reference sequence). The CDR3 is made up of 17 amino acids. Germline trimming cut 5 bases from V and 5 bases from J; bases unmatched to any gene: 7. In DNA, the CDR3 is TGTGCCAGCAGCCTGGGACTAGCGGGGGGGCCCGTAGATACGCAGTATTTT. It translates to CASSLGLAGGPVDTQYF. The whole variable domain, remainder taken from reference TRBV7-9 and TRBJ2-3, is DTGVSQNPRHKITKRGQNVTFRCDPISEHNRLYWYRQTLGQGPEFLTYFQNEAQLEKSRLLSDRFSAERPKGSFSTLEIQRTEQGDSAMYLCASSLGLAGGPVDTQYFGPGTRLTVL.

This rearrangement joins TRBV2 to TRBJ1-3, with TRBD1 matching over 7 bases. After removal of 3 bases from V and 0 bases from J, the junction contained 5 bases not matched to a gene. Germline lookup yields CDR1 SNHLY and CDR2 FYNNEI. The CDR3 has 16 residues. CDR3 in amino acids: CASSERQGSSGNTIYF. The CDR3 region has the DNA TGTGCCAGCAGTGAGAGACAGGGCAGCTCTGGAAACACCATATATTTT.

V gene TRBV7-2 combines with J gene TRBJ2-5; possible D gene TRBD2, 6 bases. Germline V CDR1 and CDR2: SGHTA, FQGNSA. V was cut by 1 base and J by 4 bases, with 13 bases left in between. This CDR3 comprises 15 residues. For the CDR3, the DNA is TGTGCCAGCAGCTTAGATCGGGGGTCCGGAGAGACCCAGTACTTC. This sequence encodes CASSLDRGSGETQYF.

V usage is TRBV4-1 and J usage is TRBJ2-7; TRBD2 aligns across 10 bases. Germline V gives CDR1 MGHRA, CDR2 YSYEKL. CDR3 length: 19 residues. With 0 bases clipped from V and 0 bases from J, the junction kept 11 bases outside the gene matches. The DNA for the CDR3 is TGCGCCAGCAGCCAAGAATCCACCGGGACTAGCGATTACTCCTACGAGCAGTACTTC. This codes for CASSQESTGTSDYSYEQYF.

The V and J genes are TRBV4-3 and TRBJ1-4; TRBD1 matches 8 bases. V shed 2 bases and J 5 bases; nucleotides not matched to a gene: 13. The length of the CDR3 is 18 residues. Germline CDR1 LGHNA, CDR2 YSLEER. The CDR3, as DNA: TGCGCCAGCAGCCAAACCCCGGGACAGGCGGGGGCGAATGAAAAACTGTTTTTT. Translation gives CASSQTPGQAGANEKLFF.

The table lists this clone with a few counts. The chain links TRBV2 to TRBJ1-5, with TRBD1 matching over 8 bases. The CDR3 is made up of 12 amino acids. Per germline, CDR1 SNHLY and CDR2 FYNNEI. Trimming took 8 bases from V and 7 from J; bases not matched to a gene: 4. For the CDR3, the DNA is TGTGCCAGCCAGGGGGCGAACCAGCCCCAGCATTTT. Its translation is CASQGANQPQHF. Looking up the rest from reference TRBV2 and TRBJ1-5 gives the full variable domain: EPEVTQTPSHQVTQMGQEVILRCVPISNHLYFYWYRQILGQKVEFLVSFYNNEISEKSEIFDDQFSVERPDGSNFTLKIRSTKLEDSAMYFCASQGANQPQHFGDGTRLSIL.

V is TRBV5-4 and J is TRBJ1-2, with 9 nucleotides matching TRBD1. The CDR3 is 16 residues long. CDR1 is SGHNT, CDR2 YYREEE, per germline (reference sequence). V shed 1 base and J 12 bases; nucleotides not matched to a gene: 16. Here the CDR3 DNA reads TGTGCCAGCAGCTTGTCCACCGGGACAGGGAAGCCTGTGGACACCTTC. Translating gives CASSLSTGTGKPVDTF. The entire variable domain, with the rest obtained from reference TRBV5-4 and TRBJ1-2, is as follows: ETGVTQSPTHLIKTRGQQVTLRCSSQSGHNTVSWYQQALGQGPQFIFQYYREEENGRGNFPPRFSGLQFPNYSSELNVNALELDDSALYLCASSLSTGTGKPVDTFGSGTRLTVV.

The V call is TRBV5-1, the J call TRBJ2-4, with TRBD2 identical over 7 bases. CDR1 is SGHRS and CDR2 is YFSETQ in the germline V gene. V shed 0 bases and J 4 bases; nucleotides not matched to a gene: 10. The CDR3 has 17 residues. CDR3 protein: CASSLAGGSGEKNIQYF. CDR3 nucleotide sequence: TGCGCCAGCAGCTTGGCCGGGGGGAGCGGGGAAAAAAACATTCAGTACTTC.

The genes are TRBV7-9 and TRBJ2-5; D is undetermined. Germline V CDR1 and CDR2: SEHNR, FQNEAQ (reference sequence). V was cut by 2 bases and J by 5 bases, with 12 bases left in between. This CDR3 region has 14 residues. The CDR3 nucleotides read TGTGCCAGCAGCTTAATAGGCCAGGATGAGACCCAGTACTTC. Its protein product is CASSLIGQDETQYF.